The text below deals with one T cell receptor beta chain. Genomic DNA served as template for TCR beta VDJ and CDR3 profiling. TCRdb independently ran MiXCR on the reads; one entry per CDR3 protein. In the table there are 55,000 to 60,000 distinct CDR3 sequences, roughly three fifths of which are singletons. These data originate in a study of CD8+CD57+ T cells in acquired aplastic anemia. Across the study: The average for DNA from sorted CD4+ and CD8+ cells was 3.2 ug.

The authors sequenced patients whose flow cytometry had shown CD8+CD57+ cell expansion. In all patients, the disease was severe acquired aplastic anemia. Sequences were obtained from sorted CD4+, CD8+, or CD8+CD57+ T cells (not recorded which) from PBMCs. This sequence was found in a human donor with aplastic anemia.

This CDR3 is CASSAWGRETDTQYF. In DNA, the CDR3 is TGTGCCAGCAGCGCGTGGGGGAGAGAAACAGATACGCAGTATTTT. V is TRBV9 and J is TRBJ2-3; possibly TRBD1 or TRBD2 for D (5 bases each). The CDR3 runs to 15 residues. CDR1 SGDLS and CDR2 YYNGEE come from the germline V gene. Trimming cost V 3 bases and J 3 bases, with 14 bases left between them.